One T cell receptor beta chain is described in this entry. The antigen remains unidentified. The data originate from a study of cytomegalovirus exposure and HLA in healthy donors. The length of the CDR3 is 14 residues. V lost 1 base, J lost 5 bases, and 10 bases lay in between. The germline CDR1 and CDR2 sequences are SGHRS and YFSETQ. Researchers ran the PCR with 60 Vbeta and 13 Jbeta primers. Generated by immunoSEQ multiplex PCR, the TCRdb table keeps only in-frame clones and is missing some. The record lists some 110,000 clones, of which the ten most abundant hold 2% to 2.5%. Study-wide points: As was reported, the HLA-A and HLA-B alleles of most subjects were accurately predicted from TCR beta sequences.

Sample: PBMCs. This TCR was recovered from a man in his forties or fifties in good health and CMV-seronegative. The V call is TRBV5-1, the J call TRBJ2-4; D may be TRBD2 (6 bases). The CDR3 DNA is TGCGCCAGCAGCTTGACCGGGGGAGAAAACATTCAGTACTTC. Its protein is CASSLTGGENIQYF.